The present T cell receptor (beta chain) was sequenced within a study of siplizumab effects on memory and regulatory T cells. Study-wide background: Paired reactions compared siplizumab at 1 ug/mL with no drug, using mixed lymphocyte reactions.

As concerns this clone: Its antigen is not identified.

General study results and limits: There was no confirmation of the suppressive function of proliferating Tregs from siplizumab cultures. Siplizumab significantly decreased alloreactive sequences from unstimulated CD4+ memory cells. Mappable alloreactive CD4+ clones averaged 68.8% Treg-derived with siplizumab versus about 30% in controls.

Cells that made up the mixed lymphocyte reaction were cocultured at 37°C for 5 to 6 days. The V gene lost 0 bases and the J gene lost 0 bases, with 5 bases spanning the gap. This CDR3 is 14 amino acids long. Germline lookup yields CDR1 SGHRS and CDR2 YFSETQ. Measured with immunoSEQ multiplex PCR; TCRdb has only the in-frame clones, and not every one. The sample yields nearly 20,000 clones, over 35% seen once. The rearrangement uses TRBV5-1 and TRBJ2-3; D not resolved. The sample was CFSE-low (dividing) CD4+ T cells sorted from an allogeneic mixed lymphocyte reaction. The sequence derives from a human donor in good health; the cells came from an allogeneic mixed lymphocyte reaction. Some clones in this sample may be carry-over from other donors' samples. The CDR3 DNA reads TGCGCCAGCAGCTTGGCTAGAAGCACAGATACGCAGTATTTT. Its protein is CASSLARSTDTQYF.